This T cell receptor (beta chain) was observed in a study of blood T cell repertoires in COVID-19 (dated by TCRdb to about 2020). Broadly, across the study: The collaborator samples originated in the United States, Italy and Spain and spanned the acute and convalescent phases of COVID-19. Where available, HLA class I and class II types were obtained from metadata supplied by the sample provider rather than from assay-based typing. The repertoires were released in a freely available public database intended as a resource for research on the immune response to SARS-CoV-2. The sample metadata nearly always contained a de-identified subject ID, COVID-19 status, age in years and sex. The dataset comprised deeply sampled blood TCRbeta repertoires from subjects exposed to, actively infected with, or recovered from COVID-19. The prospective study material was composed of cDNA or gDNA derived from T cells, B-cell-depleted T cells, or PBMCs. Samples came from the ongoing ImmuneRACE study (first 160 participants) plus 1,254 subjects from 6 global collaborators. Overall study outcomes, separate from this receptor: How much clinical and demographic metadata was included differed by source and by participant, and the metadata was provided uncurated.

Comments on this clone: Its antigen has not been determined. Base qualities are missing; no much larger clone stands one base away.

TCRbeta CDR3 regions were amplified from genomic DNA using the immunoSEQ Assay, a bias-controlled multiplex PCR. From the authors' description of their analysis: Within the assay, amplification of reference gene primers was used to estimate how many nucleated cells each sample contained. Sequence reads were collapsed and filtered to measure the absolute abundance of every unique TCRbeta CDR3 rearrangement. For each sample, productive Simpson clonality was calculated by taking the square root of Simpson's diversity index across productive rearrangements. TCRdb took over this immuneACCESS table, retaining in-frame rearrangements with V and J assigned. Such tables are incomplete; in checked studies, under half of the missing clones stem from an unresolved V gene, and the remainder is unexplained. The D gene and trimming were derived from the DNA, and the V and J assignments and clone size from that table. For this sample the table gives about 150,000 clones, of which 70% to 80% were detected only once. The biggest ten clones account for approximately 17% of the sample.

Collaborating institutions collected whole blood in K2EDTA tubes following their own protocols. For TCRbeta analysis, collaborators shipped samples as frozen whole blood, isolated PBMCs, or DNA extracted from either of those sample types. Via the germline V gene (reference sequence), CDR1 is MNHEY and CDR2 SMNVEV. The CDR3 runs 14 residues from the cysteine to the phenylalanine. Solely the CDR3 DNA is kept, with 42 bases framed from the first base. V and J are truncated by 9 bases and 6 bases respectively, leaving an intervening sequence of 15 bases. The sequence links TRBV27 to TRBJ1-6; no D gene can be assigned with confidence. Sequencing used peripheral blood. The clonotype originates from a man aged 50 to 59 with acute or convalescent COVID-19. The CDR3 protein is CARWEGTANSPLHF. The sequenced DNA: TGTGCCAGGTGGGAGGGTACGGCTAATTCACCCCTCCACTTT.